What follows describes a single TCR beta chain. Its specificity is unknown. TCRdb reanalysed the 5' RACE reads using MiXCR and keeps one entry per CDR3 protein. The sample records approximately 390,000 distinct CDR3 sequences, roughly 15% being singletons. V lost 0 bases, J lost 2 bases, and 4 bases lay in between. The CDR3 totals 13 residues. Germline V gene data show CDR1 as MNHEY and CDR2 as SVGAGI. The source of the sample is a study of T-cell memory formation after mild COVID-19. Study-level background: TCR clusters were mostly confined to one donor each.

Overall study findings and caveats: Balance between CD4 and CD8 was seen in clones contracting day 15 to 85, and a CD4+ lean was seen in later expanders. Memory cells collected pre-infection included some clones that later responded, suggesting cross-reactive memory joined.

This sequence was found in a man aged 18 to 29 who had mild COVID-19 (a few samples of this study predate the infection). Cell type and time point are not known. The rearrangement uses TRBV6-5 and TRBJ1-2, with D unresolved. The sequenced sample was PBMCs or a T cell subset sorted from them (not recorded which). The CDR3, as DNA: TGTGCCAGCAGTTACTCTTTAAACTATGGCTACACCTTC. Amino acids: CASSYSLNYGYTF.